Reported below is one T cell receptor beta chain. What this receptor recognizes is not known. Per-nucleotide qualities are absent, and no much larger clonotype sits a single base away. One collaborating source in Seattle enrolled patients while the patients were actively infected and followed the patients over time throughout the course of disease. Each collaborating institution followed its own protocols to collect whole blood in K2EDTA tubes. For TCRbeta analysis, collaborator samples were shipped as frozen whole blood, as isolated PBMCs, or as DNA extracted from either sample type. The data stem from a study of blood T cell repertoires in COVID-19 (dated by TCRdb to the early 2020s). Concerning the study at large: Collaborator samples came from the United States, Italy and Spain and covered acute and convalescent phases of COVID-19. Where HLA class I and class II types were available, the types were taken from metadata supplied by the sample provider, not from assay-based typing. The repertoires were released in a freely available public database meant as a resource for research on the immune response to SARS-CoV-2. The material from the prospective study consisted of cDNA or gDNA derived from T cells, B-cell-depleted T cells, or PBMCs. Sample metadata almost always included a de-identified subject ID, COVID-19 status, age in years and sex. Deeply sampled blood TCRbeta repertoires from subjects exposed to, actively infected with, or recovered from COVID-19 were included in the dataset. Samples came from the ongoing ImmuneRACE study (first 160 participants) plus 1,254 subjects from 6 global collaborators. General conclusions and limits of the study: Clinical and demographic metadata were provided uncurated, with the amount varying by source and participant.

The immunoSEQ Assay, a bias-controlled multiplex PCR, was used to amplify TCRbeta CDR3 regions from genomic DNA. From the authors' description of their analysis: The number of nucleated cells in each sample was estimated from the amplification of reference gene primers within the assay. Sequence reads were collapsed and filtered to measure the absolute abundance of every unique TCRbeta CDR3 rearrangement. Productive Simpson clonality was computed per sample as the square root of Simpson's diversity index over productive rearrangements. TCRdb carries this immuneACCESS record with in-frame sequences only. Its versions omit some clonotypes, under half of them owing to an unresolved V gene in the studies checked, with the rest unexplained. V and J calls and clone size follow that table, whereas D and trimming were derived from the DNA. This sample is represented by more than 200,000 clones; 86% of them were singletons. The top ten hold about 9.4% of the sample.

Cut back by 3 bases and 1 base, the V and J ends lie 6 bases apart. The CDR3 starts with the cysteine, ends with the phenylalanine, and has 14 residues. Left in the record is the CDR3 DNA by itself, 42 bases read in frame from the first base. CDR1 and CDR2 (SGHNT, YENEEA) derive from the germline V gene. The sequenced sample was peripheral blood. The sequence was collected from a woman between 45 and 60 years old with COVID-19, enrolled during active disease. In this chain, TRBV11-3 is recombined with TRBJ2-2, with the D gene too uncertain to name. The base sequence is TGTGCCAGCAGCTTTTCCCGGAACACCGGGGAGCTGTTTTTT. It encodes CASSFSRNTGELFF.